These 19 T cell receptor beta chains originate from one sample sequenced in a study of radiation and T cells in renal cell carcinoma. The repertoire was sequenced with immunoSEQ multiplex PCR; TCRdb's copy has only in-frame clones and lacks some. The data contain 150,000 or so clones, roughly 90% of them singletons. Time point here: baseline pretreatment blood. The treatment denotes: 15 Gy SBRT to primary tumor, nephrectomy 4 weeks later. The specimen was blood, collected from a patient whose treatment included radiotherapy and nephrectomy. The source of these receptors is a woman in her 70s with renal cell carcinoma.

This chain joins TRBV19 and TRBJ2-6, with unresolved D. CDR3 length: 13 residues. Trimming took 4 bases from V and 3 from J, leaving 4 bases between them. CDR1 LNHDA and CDR2 SQIVND come from the germline V gene (reference sequence). Written as DNA, the CDR3 is TGTGCCAGTAGTAGGGATGGGGCCAACGTCCTGACTTTC. Residues: CASSRDGANVLTF.

The gene calls are TRBV9 and TRBJ2-5; no definite D call. Trimming took off 0 bases at V and 2 bases at J, with 5 bases between the two ends. Per the germline V gene, CDR1 is SGDLS and CDR2 is YYNGEE. CDR3 length: 13 residues. CDR3 DNA sequence: TGTGCCAGCAGCGTAGCCCAGCAAGAGACCCAGTACTTC. Protein product: CASSVAQQETQYF.

The CDR3 spells CASSPGVANYGYTF. The CDR3, as DNA: TGTGCCAGTAGCCCAGGGGTCGCCAACTATGGCTACACCTTC. This chain connects TRBV19 to TRBJ1-2, with D maybe TRBD1 (6 bases). Per the germline V gene, CDR1 is LNHDA and CDR2 is SQIVND (reference sequence). V lost 6 bases and J 2 bases, leaving 13 bases between the germline ends. There are 14 residues in the CDR3.

This clone was counted once. This chain uses TRBV6-5 with TRBJ2-7, with 10 bases matching TRBD1. This CDR3 contains 16 residues. Per germline, CDR1 MNHEY and CDR2 SVGAGI. With V trimmed by 4 bases and J by 4 bases, 10 bases remained unmatched. Here the CDR3 DNA reads TGTGCCAGCAGTTCCCCGACAGGGGGCAGGGGTTACGAGCAGTACTTC. Protein: CASSSPTGGRGYEQYF.

This chain links TRBV10-3 with TRBJ2-3; TRBD2 agrees at 9 bases. The CDR3 has 17 amino acids. Trimming at V came to 4 bases and at J to 5 bases, leaving 13 bases not matched to a gene. Germline V lookup: CDR1 ENHRY, CDR2 SYGVKD. The CDR3 loop is CAISGLAGNLVGDTQYF. The CDR3, as DNA: TGTGCCATCAGTGGGCTAGCGGGGAACCTTGTGGGAGATACGCAGTATTTT.

This clone showed up just once. The chain couples TRBV4-3 to TRBJ1-2; perhaps TRBD1 as D (6 bases). Germline V lookup: CDR1 LGHNA, CDR2 YSLEER. Deletions cut 0 bases from V and 8 bases from J, with 19 bases between. The CDR3 sequence is 16 residues long. In DNA form, the CDR3 reads TGCGCCAGCAGCCAAGATCGATACGGGGGCACCAGCGGCTACACCTTC. The encoded protein is CASSQDRYGGTSGYTF.

The V gene is TRBV19, the J gene TRBJ2-2, with 10 bases fitting TRBD1. The CDR3 is 17 amino acids. CDR1 is LNHDA and CDR2 is SQIVND in the germline V gene (reference sequence). Losses at the gene ends were 5 bases for V and 4 bases for J; bases not matched to a gene: 10. The CDR3 coding sequence is TGTGCCAGTAGTCCCAGAGGGAGGACAGGGGGCACCGGGGAGCTGTTTTTT. It specifies CASSPRGRTGGTGELFF.

The V and J genes are TRBV5-1 and TRBJ2-3; perhaps TRBD2 as D (5 bases). Trimming cost V 0 bases and J 2 bases, with 16 bases left between them. The CDR3 has 17 residues. Per germline, CDR1 SGHRS and CDR2 YFSETQ. The CDR3 coding sequence is TGCGCCAGCAGCTTGGCCGGGATAGCCCTGTACACAGATACGCAGTATTTT. Its protein product is CASSLAGIALYTDTQYF.

The gene calls are TRBV5-5 and TRBJ2-3; 8 nucleotides match TRBD1. Trimming took 1 base from V and 0 from J; bases not matched to a gene: 4. The CDR3 runs to 16 residues. CDR1 and CDR2 from the germline V gene are SGHKS and YYEKEE (reference sequence). Here the CDR3 DNA reads TGTGCCAGCAGCTTGTGGCAGGGGGCAAGCACAGATACGCAGTATTTT. As protein: CASSLWQGASTDTQYF.

The chain is built from TRBV7-2 and TRBJ2-1; D possibly corresponds to TRBD1 (6 bases). The CDR3 is 14 amino acids. V shed 5 bases and J shed 2 bases, with 10 bases lying between them. Germline V CDR1 and CDR2: SGHTA, FQGNSA. The CDR3 DNA is TGTGCCAGCAGCCAGGACAGTACCTACAATGAGCAGTTCTTC. This gives the protein CASSQDSTYNEQFF.

V is TRBV28 and J is TRBJ1-5; 9 bases align to TRBD1. Germline-derived CDR1 and CDR2 are MDHEN and SYDVKM. The CDR3 sequence is 15 residues long. The junction had 4 bases not matched to a gene; V was cut back by 6 bases and J by 1 base. The DNA for the CDR3 is TGTGCCAGCAGGCCTGACAGGGGGAGCAATCAGCCCCAGCATTTT. This gives the protein CASRPDRGSNQPQHF.

The rearrangement uses TRBV6-5 and TRBJ1-1; D is possibly TRBD1 (6 bases). V was pared by 4 bases and J by 0 bases, with 9 bases between. The CDR3 has 14 amino acids. Germline V gene data show CDR1 as MNHEY and CDR2 as SVGAGI. The CDR3 spells CASSWGGMNTEAFF. The CDR3, as DNA: TGTGCCAGCAGTTGGGGGGGCATGAACACTGAAGCTTTCTTT.

The chain uses TRBV28 and TRBJ1-1; D ambiguous. Germline CDR1 is MDHEN and CDR2 is SYDVKM. V was pared by 1 base and J by 5 bases, with 8 bases between. The CDR3 has 13 residues. The CDR3 DNA is TGTGCCAGCAGTTTATTTAGGGCGACTGAAGCTTTCTTT. This gives the protein CASSLFRATEAFF.

This clone appeared a single time. The genes are TRBV7-6 and TRBJ1-6; D perhaps matches TRBD1 (5 bases). Germline V gene data show CDR1 as SGHVS and CDR2 as FNYEAQ. The CDR3 sequence is 13 residues long. V was clipped by 2 bases and J by 10 bases, with 9 bases between them. CDR3 sequence reads: CASSLIWGSPLHF. The CDR3 DNA reads as TGTGCCAGCAGCTTAATTTGGGGCTCACCCCTCCACTTT. The entire variable domain, with the rest obtained from reference TRBV7-6 and TRBJ1-6, is as follows: GAGVSQSPRYKVTKRGQDVALRCDPISGHVSLYWYRQALGQGPEFLTYFNYEAQQDKSGLPNDRFSAERPEGSISTLTIQRTEQRDSAMYRCASSLIWGSPLHFGNGTRLTVT.

This chain uses TRBV14 with TRBJ1-5; maybe TRBD1 (6 bases). The germline V gene has CDR1 SGHDN and CDR2 FVKESK. The V end was cut by 3 bases, the J end by 3 bases, with 18 bases between. This CDR3 comprises 17 residues. As DNA, the CDR3 is TGTGCCAGCAGCCAGCGGGCGGCAGGGGTCCTCAATCAGCCCCAGCATTTT. It encodes CASSQRAAGVLNQPQHF.

V usage is TRBV5-4 and J usage is TRBJ1-2; a weak D match, TRBD1 (5 bases). CDR1 is SGHNT and CDR2 is YYREEE in the germline V gene (reference sequence). This CDR3 comprises 13 residues. V was pared by 3 bases and J by 6 bases, with 12 bases between. This CDR3 reads CASSSSGPDGYTF. The CDR3 DNA follows: TGTGCCAGCAGCTCATCAGGGCCAGATGGCTACACCTTC.

J is TRBJ2-7 and V is TRBV7-2; 11 positions match TRBD2. J gave up 4 bases and V 1 base, and 3 bases lay outside the gene matches. The CDR3 runs 15 residues. The germline V gene has CDR1 SGHTA and CDR2 FQGNSA. CDR3 DNA sequence: TGTGCCAGCAGCTTAGGTCTAGCGGGGGGATACGAGCAGTACTTC. The encoded protein is CASSLGLAGGYEQYF.

The J gene is TRBJ1-1, the V gene TRBV5-4; a weak D match, TRBD1 (5 bases). The CDR3 is 16 residues long. Germline CDR1 SGHNT, CDR2 YYREEE (reference sequence). V was pared by 0 bases and J by 1 base, with 13 bases between. This CDR3 is CASSLARAGGNTEAFF. The DNA of the CDR3 is TGTGCCAGCAGCTTGGCCAGGGCGGGTGGGAACACTGAAGCTTTCTTT.

This chain links TRBV25-1 with TRBJ2-3; D remains ambiguous. The germline gives CDR1 MGHDK, CDR2 SYGVNS. The CDR3 consists of 11 residues. The V end lost 7 bases, the J end lost 2 bases, and 4 bases lay between the germline ends. CDR3 loop: CASTFTDTQYF. CDR3 nucleotide sequence: TGTGCCAGCACCTTCACAGATACGCAGTATTTT. Together with reference TRBV25-1 and TRBJ2-3, the CDR3 gives the full variable domain: EADIYQTPRYLVIGTGKKITLECSQTMGHDKMYWYQQDPGMELHLIHYSYGVNSTEKGDLSSESTVSRIRTEHFPLTLESARPSHTSQYLCASTFTDTQYFGPGTRLTVL.